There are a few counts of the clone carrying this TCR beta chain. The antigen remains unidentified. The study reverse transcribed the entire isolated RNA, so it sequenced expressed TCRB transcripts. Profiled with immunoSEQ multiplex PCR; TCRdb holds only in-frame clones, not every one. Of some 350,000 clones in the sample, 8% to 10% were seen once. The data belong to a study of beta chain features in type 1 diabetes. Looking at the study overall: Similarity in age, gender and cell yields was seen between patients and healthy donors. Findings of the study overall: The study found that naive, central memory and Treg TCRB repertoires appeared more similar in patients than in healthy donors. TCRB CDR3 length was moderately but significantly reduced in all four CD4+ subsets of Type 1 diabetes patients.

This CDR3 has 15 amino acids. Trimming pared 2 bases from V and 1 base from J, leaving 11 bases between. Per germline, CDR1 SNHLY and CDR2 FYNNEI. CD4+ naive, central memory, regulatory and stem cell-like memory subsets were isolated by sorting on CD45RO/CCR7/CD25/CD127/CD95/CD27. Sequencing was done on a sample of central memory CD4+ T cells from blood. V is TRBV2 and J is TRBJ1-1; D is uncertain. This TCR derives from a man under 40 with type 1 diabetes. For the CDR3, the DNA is TGTGCCAGCAGTGAAATATCCAGTAAGAACACTGAAGCTTTCTTT. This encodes CASSEISSKNTEAFF.